The present TCR beta chain was sequenced within a study of T-cell reconstitution after alpha-beta-depleted transplantation in children. The CDR3 is 16 amino acids. Germline CDR1 SGHTA, CDR2 FQGNSA. The V and J ends lost 1 base and 2 bases, in that order; junction bases with no gene match: 3. Notes on the study in general: Expanded graft clones numbering several hundred reportedly gave rise to alpha-beta T cells about two months after transplant. Where some patients showed high TCRbeta diversity at day 60, it came from recipient T cells and thymic progenitors that had survived. T-cell counts and diversity at one year post-transplant came mainly from newly produced T cells.

Library preparation (for TCRbeta) was performed with unique molecular identifiers. TCRdb passed the PCR reads through MiXCR, listing each CDR3 protein once. Counted here are about 110,000 distinct CDR3 sequences, around 23% occurring once; the ten biggest clones make up under 12%. Regarding this clonotype: Its antigen is not identified.

V gene TRBV7-2 combines with J gene TRBJ2-5; 11 bases fit TRBD2. The sequence was collected from a male patient between 2 and 10 years old who had a stem cell transplant for chronic granulomatous disease, so the T cells may come from the graft donor. Sequencing used PBMCs, mostly from graft donor cells, obtained 180 days after TCRalphabeta/CD19-depleted stem cell transplant. The CDR3 DNA is TGTGCCAGCAGCTTAGAGGCTAGCGGGGGGCAAGAGACCCAGTACTTC. Translated, it gives CASSLEASGGQETQYF.